This is a list of T cell receptor beta chains from one sample in a study of cytomegalovirus exposure and HLA in healthy donors. Libraries were prepared by immunoSEQ multiplex PCR; TCRdb keeps only in-frame clonotypes and omits some of them. This table holds about 74,000 clones. Source material: PBMCs. The receptors shown here come from a female donor in good health and CMV-seropositive. Both conserved end residues are part of each CDR3. D genes are given only for firm matches.

TRBD2,TRBJ2-5,16,TRBV5-1,TGCGCCAGCAGCCAACGACTAGCGGGAAAGAAAGAGACCCAGTACTTC,CASSQRLAGKKETQYF
TRBD2,TRBJ2-7,16,TRBV4-1,TGCGCCAGCAGCACTCGCTGGGCTAGCGGGAACCACGAGCAGTACTTC,CASSTRWASGNHEQYF
.,TRBJ1-6,12,TRBV19,TGTGCCAGTACGGGAAATAATTCACCCCTCCACTTT,CASTGNNSPLHF
TRBD1,TRBJ2-5,17,TRBV7-3,TGTGCCAGCAGCTTAAGGGGACGTGGGACAGTCCAAGAGACCCAGTACTTC,CASSLRGRGTVQETQYF
.,TRBJ2-3,15,TRBV18,TGTGCCAGCTCACCACGAATAGATACGGCGGCTACGCAGTATTTT,CASSPRIDTAATQYF
TRBD2,TRBJ2-7,16,TRBV6-1,TGTGCCAGCAGTGATTTGGGGCTAGCGGGACACTACGAGCAGTACTTC,CASSDLGLAGHYEQYF
.,TRBJ2-7,13,TRBV18,TGTGCCAGCTCACCACCTAGTACCTACGAGCAGTACTTC,CASSPPSTYEQYF
.,TRBJ1-1,15,TRBV19,TGTGCCAGTAGTTCTCAAAAGAGGGCTGGCACTGAAGCTTTCTTT,CASSSQKRAGTEAFF
.,TRBJ2-7,15,TRBV4-1,TGCGCCAGCAGCCAAGACCCCCACGACAGGATTGAGCAGTACTTC,CASSQDPHDRIEQYF
.,TRBJ1-1,15,TRBV5-1,TGCGCCAGCAGCTTGGGTCACAGGGTGTCCACTGAAGCTTTCTTT,CASSLGHRVSTEAFF
TRBD2,TRBJ2-1,14,TRBV29-1,TGCAGCGTTGAGTGGGAAGCGGGAGTTAGCGAGCAGTTCTTC,CSVEWEAGVSEQFF
.,TRBJ2-7,13,TRBV19,TGTGCCAGTAGTCCAGGGTTTAACTACGAGCAGTACTTC,CASSPGFNYEQYF
.,TRBJ2-2,12,TRBV4-1,TGCGCCAGCAGCCTTCACCGGGGGGAGCTGTTTTTT,CASSLHRGELFF
TRBD1,TRBJ1-2,15,TRBV28,TGTGCCAGCAGTTCCTCATCACAGGGGGCGGGAGGCTACACCTTC,CASSSSSQGAGGYTF
TRBD1,TRBJ1-1,15,TRBV28,TGTGCCAGCAGTTTACAGGGGGGATTTGGCACTGAAGCTTTCTTT,CASSLQGGFGTEAFF
.,TRBJ2-6,17,TRBV18,TGTGCCAGCTCACCAGGCGGGGGCTTATCCGGGGCCAACGTCCTGACTTTC,CASSPGGGLSGANVLTF
.,TRBJ2-6,15,TRBV27,TGTGCCAGCAGTTGGTACACCTCTGGGGCCAACGTCCTGACTTTC,CASSWYTSGANVLTF
.,TRBJ2-3,12,TRBV2,TGTGCCAGCAGGGATTCACGGGTAGGGCAGTATTTT,CASRDSRVGQYF
TRBD2,TRBJ2-1,15,TRBV7-3,TGTGCCAGCAGCTTAGGGCTAGCGGCCATTTCTTGGCAGTTCTTC,CASSLGLAAISWQFF
TRBD2,TRBJ2-7,13,TRBV11-2,TGTGCCAGCAGCTCGGGACTAGCCGACGAGCAGTACTTC,CASSSGLADEQYF
.,TRBJ1-4,12,TRBV7-2,TGTGCCAGTTCAAGACAGAACGAAAAACTGTTTTTT,CASSRQNEKLFF
.,TRBJ1-4,16,TRBV2,TGTGCCAGCAGTGAAGAACGTCCGGGAACTAATGAAAAACTGTTTTTT,CASSEERPGTNEKLFF